This record concerns one T cell receptor beta chain sequence. Its antigen is not identified. This CDR3 has 16 amino acids. Trimming cost V 2 bases and J 8 bases; bases outside gene matches: 9. In germline, CDR1 is SGHVS, CDR2 FNYEAQ. The data were obtained in a study of OX40 agonist ivuxolimab in advanced cancers. Overall study: The study gave patients intravenous ivuxolimab at 0.01 to 10 mg/kg every 2 weeks. Study-wide results and caveats: Averaged across samples, CD8+ T cells carried more expanded clones than CD4+ did. With doses of 0.1 to 3.0 mg/kg, CD4+ and CD8+ blood T cells had undergone clonal expansion by week 6.

Sequenced by immunoSEQ multiplex PCR; TCRdb stores in-frame clones only, minus some. The sample yields approximately 74,000 clones, approximately 82% seen once. Blood sampling was done at baseline, cycle 4 day 1, and cycle 7 day 1. The clonotype was recovered from an adult with an advanced solid tumor such as melanoma, head and neck, liver or kidney cancer. Sequencing used CD4+ or CD8+ T cells sorted from blood, obtained in a trial of the OX40 agonist ivuxolimab. V usage is TRBV7-6 and J usage is TRBJ1-4; TRBD1 matches at 9 bases. The CDR3 region has the DNA TGTGCCAGCAGCTTATTTGTGGGACAGGGCGGAGAAAAACTGTTTTTT. This translates into CASSLFVGQGGEKLFF.